What follows is one T cell receptor (beta chain) and its context. The data were obtained in a study of blood T cell repertoires in COVID-19. In the authors' methods: The authors estimated nucleated cell counts from reference gene primer amplification. Sequencing was performed with immunoSEQ multiplex PCR; in TCRdb, only in-frame clones are kept and a portion is missing. The V and J calls and clone size are taken from that table; D and trimming were inferred from the DNA. This table has about 140,000 clones, 65% to 90% appearing once. The CDR3 runs 16 residues. Germline CDR1 and CDR2: SGHTA and FQGNSA. The V gene end was trimmed by 4 bases and the J gene end by 1 base; junction bases not matched to a gene: 3.

The V and J genes are TRBV7-2 and TRBJ2-1, with 11 bases matching TRBD2. Sequencing was done on a sample of peripheral blood. This receptor was taken from a woman aged 55-75 years with active or convalescent COVID-19. CDR3 region: CASSYVAGGSYNEQFF. CDR3 DNA: TGTGCCAGCAGCTACGTAGCGGGGGGGTCCTACAATGAGCAGTTCTTC.